This T cell receptor (beta chain) emerged from a study of control samples from healthy donors and cancer patients. Measured with immunoSEQ multiplex PCR; TCRdb has only the in-frame clones, and not every one. The table has more than 95,000 clones, around 86% seen once. Trimming took 5 bases from V and 5 from J; bases not matched to a gene: 2. This CDR3 is 14 amino acids long. CDR1 and CDR2 (germline): SGHTA, FQGNSA. This chain uses TRBV7-2 with TRBJ1-4; TRBD1 agrees at 10 bases. The source of this sequence is a man in his forties or fifties in good health. Sample: blood. CDR3 amino acids: CASSTGQGNEKLFF. The CDR3 DNA reads TGTGCCAGCAGCACGGGACAGGGGAATGAAAAACTGTTTTTT.